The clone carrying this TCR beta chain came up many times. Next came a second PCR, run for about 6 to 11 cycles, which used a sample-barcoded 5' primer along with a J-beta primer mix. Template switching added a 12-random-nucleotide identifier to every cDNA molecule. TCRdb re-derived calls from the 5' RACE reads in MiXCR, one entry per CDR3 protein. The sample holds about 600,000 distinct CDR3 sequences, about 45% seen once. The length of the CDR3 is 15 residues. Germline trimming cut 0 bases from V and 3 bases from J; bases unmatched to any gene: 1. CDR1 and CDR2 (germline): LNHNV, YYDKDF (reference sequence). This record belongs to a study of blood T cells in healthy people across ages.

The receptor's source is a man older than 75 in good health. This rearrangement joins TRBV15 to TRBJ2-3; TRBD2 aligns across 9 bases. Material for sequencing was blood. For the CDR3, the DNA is TGTGCCACCAGCAGAGATAGCGGGAGTACAGATACGCAGTATTTT. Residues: CATSRDSGSTDTQYF.